A single sample gave rise to the 26 T cell receptor beta chains below, sequenced in a study of T cells in tuberculosis. The time point was: new active TB diagnosis, blood taken before or within 7 days of starting treatment. Profiling relied on immunoSEQ multiplex PCR, and the TCRdb table lists in-frame clones only, not all of them. The repertoire holds tens of thousands of clones, with roughly 82% as singletons. Sequencing was performed on PBMCs, taken at tuberculosis diagnosis. Receptors originate from an adult with tuberculosis.

The chain employs TRBV27 and TRBJ1-1, with 7 bases that match TRBD1. The CDR3 totals 15 residues. Losses at the gene ends were 2 bases for V and 3 bases for J; bases not matched to a gene: 6. Germline CDR1 and CDR2: MNHEY and SMNVEV (reference sequence). In nucleotides, the CDR3 is TGTGCCAGCAGTTTAACAGGGGACCCTGACACTGAAGCTTTCTTT. Protein product: CASSLTGDPDTEAFF.

A few counts support this clone. The chain couples TRBV5-6 to TRBJ1-5, with 11 bases identical to TRBD1. Germline V CDR1 and CDR2: SGHDT, YYEEEE. This CDR3 is 18 amino acids long. V trimming: 0 bases; J trimming: 1 base; junction bases outside the gene matches: 6. The CDR3: CASSLGDRGVFSNQPQHF. The DNA of the CDR3 is TGTGCCAGCAGCTTGGGGGACAGGGGGGTTTTCAGCAATCAGCCCCAGCATTTT.

CDR3 bases: TGTGCCAGCAGTAGGACAGGGTCGACCTACGAGCAGTACTTC. Its translation: CASSRTGSTYEQYF. V usage is TRBV27 and J usage is TRBJ2-7, with 8 bases that match TRBD1. J lost 2 bases, V lost 5 bases, and 5 bases had no gene match. Germline CDR1 reads MNHEY; CDR2 reads SMNVEV (reference sequence). This CDR3 is built from 14 residues.

V gene TRBV6-5 combines with J gene TRBJ2-7; 8 nucleotides agree with TRBD1. Germline values: CDR1 MNHEY, CDR2 SVGAGI. The length of the CDR3 is 12 residues. Germline trimming cut 9 bases from V and 7 bases from J; bases unmatched to any gene: 8. CDR3 protein: CASTSGGIEQYF. The CDR3 bases are TGTGCCAGTACCTCAGGGGGCATTGAGCAGTACTTC.

The V and J genes are TRBV5-5 and TRBJ1-4; possibly TRBD1 for D (6 bases). This CDR3 comprises 14 residues. The germline V gene has CDR1 SGHKS and CDR2 YYEKEE (reference sequence). The V end was cut by 1 base, the J end by 4 bases, with 8 bases between. CDR3 region: CASSLSRGNEKLFF. CDR3 coding DNA: TGTGCCAGCAGCTTGTCCAGGGGTAATGAAAAACTGTTTTTT.

V and J are TRBV6-6 and TRBJ1-1; 9 bases map to TRBD1. CDR3 length: 15 residues. Looked up from germline, CDR1 is MNHNY and CDR2 is SVGAGI (reference sequence). J gave up 5 bases and V 0 bases, and 4 bases lay outside the gene matches. CDR3 nucleotide sequence: TGTGCCAGCAGTTACTCGTCACAGGGGGCAACTGAAGCTTTCTTT. Translation gives CASSYSSQGATEAFF.

This chain links TRBV7-8 with TRBJ2-1; possibly TRBD2 for D (6 bases). Trimming stripped 1 base from V and 10 bases from J, with 17 bases between. Germline assignment: CDR1 SGHVS and CDR2 FQNEAQ. The CDR3 contains 15 residues. CDR3 coding DNA: TGTGCCAGCAGCTTAGTTGCGGGGTGGGGGAGGGAGCAGTTCTTC. Translation: CASSLVAGWGREQFF. The full variable domain, in which reference TRBV7-8 and TRBJ2-1 provide the parts outside the CDR3, is GAGVSQSPRYKVAKRGQDVALRCDPISGHVSLFWYQQALGQGPEFLTYFQNEAQLDKSGLPSDRFFAERPEGSVSTLKIQRTQQEDSAVYLCASSLVAGWGREQFFGPGTRLTVL.

The chain carries TRBV28 and TRBJ1-5; TRBD1 might be the D (6 bases). Germline V gives CDR1 MDHEN, CDR2 SYDVKM. The CDR3 has 15 amino acids. V lost 5 bases and J 3 bases, leaving 14 bases between the germline ends. CDR3 sequence: CASSHFGQLNQPQHF. Here the CDR3 DNA reads TGTGCCAGCAGTCATTTCGGACAGCTCAATCAGCCCCAGCATTTT.

The chain links TRBV4-2 to TRBJ2-3, with D possibly matching TRBD2 (7 bases). CDR3 length equals 17 residues. V was cut by 1 base and J by 4 bases, with 18 bases left in between. Germline CDR1 reads LGHNA; CDR2 reads YNFKEQ. This chain's CDR3 is CASSQGEGEYIADTQYF. CDR3 in DNA: TGTGCCAGCAGCCAAGGGGAGGGGGAGTATATTGCAGATACGCAGTATTTT.

The rearrangement joins TRBV28 to TRBJ1-3, with no clear D. The CDR3 totals 16 residues. Trimming removed 5 bases at V and 0 bases at J, with 14 bases between. Per germline, CDR1 MDHEN and CDR2 SYDVKM. The CDR3 reads CASSPLGRNSGNTIYF. The CDR3 DNA is TGTGCCAGCAGTCCATTGGGCAGAAACTCTGGAAACACCATATATTTT.

J is TRBJ2-7 and V is TRBV7-3, with 10 positions matching TRBD1. V shed 5 bases and J 4 bases; nucleotides not matched to a gene: 5. The CDR3 runs to 14 residues. CDR1 SGHTA and CDR2 FQGTGA come from the germline V gene. The CDR3 DNA reads as TGTGCCAGCAGCAAGACAGGGGGCGAGTACGAGCAGTACTTC. It encodes CASSKTGGEYEQYF.

The chain carries TRBV6-1 and TRBJ2-7; the match to TRBD1 covers 10 bases. The ends lost 5 bases at V and 3 bases at J; junction bases unmatched: 7. Germline CDR1 reads MNHNS; CDR2 reads SASEGT. The CDR3 is 15 residues long. The DNA for the CDR3 is TGTGCCAGCAGTTCGACGACAGGGGGCCGCTACGAGCAGTACTTC. It specifies CASSSTTGGRYEQYF.

The chain links TRBV10-1 to TRBJ2-2, with D possibly matching TRBD1 (7 bases). This CDR3 spans 14 amino acids. Trimming took off 6 bases at V and 5 bases at J, with 13 bases between the two ends. The V gene's germline CDR1 is WNHNN and CDR2 SYGVQD (reference sequence). Written as DNA, the CDR3 is TGCGCCAGCAGCGGGGCAGGGGGGACCGGGGAGCTGTTTTTT. It translates to CASSGAGGTGELFF.

The rearrangement joins TRBV9 to TRBJ2-3; D possibly corresponds to TRBD2 (7 bases). CDR1 and CDR2 (germline): SGDLS, YYNGEE. This CDR3 is 16 amino acids long. The V gene lost 4 bases and the J gene lost 0 bases, with 15 bases spanning the gap. CDR3 in amino acids: CASSPRGGVSTDTQYF. CDR3 coding DNA: TGTGCCAGCAGCCCGAGAGGGGGGGTTAGCACAGATACGCAGTATTTT.

V and J are TRBV15 and TRBJ1-1; 9 bases are a match to TRBD1. Germline CDR1 LNHNV, CDR2 YYDKDF (reference sequence). V was pared by 4 bases and J by 9 bases, with 9 bases of the junction left unmatched. The CDR3 has 14 amino acids. The CDR3 nucleotides read TGTGCCACCAGCATTGACAGGGGGGGACTGAAAGCTTTCTTT. As protein: CATSIDRGGLKAFF.

The chain links TRBV9 to TRBJ2-7; D uncertain. The CDR3 has 15 amino acids. The germline CDR1 and CDR2 sequences are SGDLS and YYNGEE. V lost 0 bases and J lost 6, with 16 bases in between. The DNA for the CDR3 is TGTGCCAGCAGCGTAGGAGGCTCGCCCCTGAGCGAGCAGTACTTC. The encoded protein is CASSVGGSPLSEQYF.

V is TRBV5-6 and J is TRBJ2-1; D unclear. Between the trimmed V and J ends, which lost 1 base and 6 bases, there was a span of 5 bases. CDR1 and CDR2 (germline): SGHDT, YYEEEE. The CDR3 is 12 amino acids. Here the CDR3 DNA reads TGTGCCAGCAGCTTGCGGGTCAATGAGCAGTTCTTC. Protein product: CASSLRVNEQFF.

This clone has a single count. The chain uses TRBV6-5 and TRBJ1-1; 7 bases are a match to TRBD1. Germline CDR1 reads MNHEY; CDR2 reads SVGAGI. The V gene end was trimmed by 6 bases and the J gene end by 4 bases; junction bases not matched to a gene: 8. The CDR3 runs 14 residues. For the CDR3, the DNA is TGTGCCAGCAGCCCCAACAGGGGCAGCACTGAAGCTTTCTTT. This encodes CASSPNRGSTEAFF.

The rearrangement uses TRBV28 and TRBJ1-5; 9 positions match TRBD1. The V gene's germline CDR1 is MDHEN and CDR2 SYDVKM. V shed 2 bases, J shed 7 bases, and the junction held 3 bases outside the gene matches. The CDR3 is made up of 14 amino acids. CDR3 residues: CASSLMDRGQPQHF. The CDR3 DNA follows: TGTGCCAGCAGTTTAATGGACAGGGGCCAGCCCCAGCATTTT.

The chain joins TRBV5-1 to TRBJ2-5, with 9 bases fitting TRBD2. The V and J ends lost 6 bases and 1 base, in that order; junction bases with no gene match: 4. From germline, CDR1 is SGHRS and CDR2 YFSETQ. The CDR3 length is 14 residues. The CDR3 reads CASKTSGVQETQYF. The CDR3 nucleotides read TGCGCCAGCAAGACTAGCGGAGTCCAAGAGACCCAGTACTTC.

V usage is TRBV5-1 and J usage is TRBJ2-3; 10 nucleotides align to TRBD2. CDR3 size: 17 residues. CDR1 and CDR2 from the germline V gene are SGHRS and YFSETQ. Germline trimming cut 0 bases from V and 1 base from J; bases unmatched to any gene: 5. The CDR3 region is CASSLALLAGGTDTQYF. In DNA form, the CDR3 reads TGCGCCAGCAGCTTGGCCCTTCTAGCGGGAGGCACAGATACGCAGTATTTT.

The chain recombines TRBV6-6 with TRBJ2-5, with D possibly TRBD2 on 6 matching bases. The CDR3 has 16 amino acids. V shed 0 bases and J shed 3 bases, with 14 bases lying between them. Germline V gene data show CDR1 as MNHNY and CDR2 as SVGAGI (reference sequence). CDR3: CASSYSPTDYKETQYF. CDR3 DNA: TGTGCCAGCAGTTACTCCCCTACGGACTATAAAGAGACCCAGTACTTC.

The chain recombines TRBV12-5 with TRBJ2-7; 8 bases are shared with TRBD1. This CDR3 is built from 14 residues. V was pared by 5 bases and J by 4 bases, with 7 bases of the junction left unmatched. The V gene's germline CDR1 is LGHNT and CDR2 FRNRAP. CDR3 sequence: CASGPGTGKYEQYF. The DNA for the CDR3 is TGTGCTAGTGGTCCGGGGACAGGAAAGTACGAGCAGTACTTC.

The chain employs TRBV2 and TRBJ2-4, with D possibly TRBD2 on 6 matching bases. The CDR3 runs 12 residues. CDR1 and CDR2 from the germline V gene are SNHLY and FYNNEI. V gave up 8 bases and J gave up 7 bases, with 12 bases separating them. CDR3 protein: CASCGATNIQYF. The CDR3 region has the DNA TGTGCCAGCTGCGGGGCAACGAACATTCAGTACTTC. Together with reference TRBV2 and TRBJ2-4, the CDR3 gives the full variable domain: EPEVTQTPSHQVTQMGQEVILRCVPISNHLYFYWYRQILGQKVEFLVSFYNNEISEKSEIFDDQFSVERPDGSNFTLKIRSTKLEDSAMYFCASCGATNIQYFGAGTRLSVL.

CDR3 DNA: TGTGCCAGCAGCCCAGTGGGGGCTAGCGGGTTGTACAATGAGCAGTTCTTC. Its translation: CASSPVGASGLYNEQFF. The chain employs TRBV5-4 and TRBJ2-1; TRBD2 agrees at 8 bases. The J segment lost 4 bases and the V segment lost 4 bases, leaving 13 bases of the junction unmatched. This CDR3 has 17 amino acids. Germline assignment: CDR1 SGHNT and CDR2 YYREEE (reference sequence).

The genes are TRBV15 and TRBJ2-7; 7 nucleotides agree with TRBD1. The CDR3 is 18 residues long. CDR1 is LNHNV, CDR2 YYDKDF, per germline (reference sequence). The ends lost 5 bases at V and 3 bases at J; junction bases unmatched: 19. The CDR3 region has the DNA TGTGCCACCAGCGGATCCCCACACTCGACAGGGTCGGACTACGAGCAGTACTTC. It translates to CATSGSPHSTGSDYEQYF.